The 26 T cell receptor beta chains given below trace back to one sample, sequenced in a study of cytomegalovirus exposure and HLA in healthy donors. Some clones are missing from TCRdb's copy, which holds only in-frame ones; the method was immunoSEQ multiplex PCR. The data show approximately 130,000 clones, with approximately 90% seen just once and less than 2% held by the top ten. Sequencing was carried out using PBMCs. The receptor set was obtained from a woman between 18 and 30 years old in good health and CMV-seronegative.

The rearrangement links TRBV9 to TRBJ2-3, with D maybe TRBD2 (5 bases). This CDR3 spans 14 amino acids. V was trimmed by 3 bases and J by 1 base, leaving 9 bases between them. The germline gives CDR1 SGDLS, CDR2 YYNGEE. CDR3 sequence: CASSAAGRTDTQYF. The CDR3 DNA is TGTGCCAGCAGCGCGGCGGGTCGCACAGATACGCAGTATTTT.

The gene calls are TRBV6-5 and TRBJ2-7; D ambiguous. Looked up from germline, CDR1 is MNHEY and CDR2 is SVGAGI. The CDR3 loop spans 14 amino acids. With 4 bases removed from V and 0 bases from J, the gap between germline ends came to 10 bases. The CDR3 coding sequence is TGTGCCAGCAGTTTGGGCAGAGTCTCCTACGAGCAGTACTTC. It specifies CASSLGRVSYEQYF.

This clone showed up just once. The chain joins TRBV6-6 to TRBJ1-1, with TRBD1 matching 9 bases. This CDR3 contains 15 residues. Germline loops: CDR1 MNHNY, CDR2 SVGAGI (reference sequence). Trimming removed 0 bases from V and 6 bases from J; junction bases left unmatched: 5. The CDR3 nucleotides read TGTGCCAGCAGTTACTCTCCCGGGACAGGGCCTGAAGCTTTCTTT. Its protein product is CASSYSPGTGPEAFF.

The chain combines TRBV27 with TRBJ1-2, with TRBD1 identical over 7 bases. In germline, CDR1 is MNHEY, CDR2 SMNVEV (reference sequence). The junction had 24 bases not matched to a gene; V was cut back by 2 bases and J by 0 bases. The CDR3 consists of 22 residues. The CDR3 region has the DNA TGTGCCAGCAGTTTACGGCTAGTCCGGCGCTCCGGACAGGAGAAGACTAACTATGGCTACACCTTC. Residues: CASSLRLVRRSGQEKTNYGYTF.

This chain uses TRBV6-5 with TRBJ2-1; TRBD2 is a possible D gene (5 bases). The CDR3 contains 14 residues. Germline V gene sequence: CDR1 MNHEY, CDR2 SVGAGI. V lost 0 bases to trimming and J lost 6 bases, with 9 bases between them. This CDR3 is CASSYSFTSNEQFF. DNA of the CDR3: TGTGCCAGCAGTTACTCGTTTACTAGCAATGAGCAGTTCTTC.

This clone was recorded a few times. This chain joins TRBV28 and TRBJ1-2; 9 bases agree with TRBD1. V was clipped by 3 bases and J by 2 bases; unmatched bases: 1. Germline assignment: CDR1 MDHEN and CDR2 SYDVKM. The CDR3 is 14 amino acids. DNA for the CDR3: TGTGCCAGCAGTTTCGGACAGGGGAACTATGGCTACACCTTC. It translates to CASSFGQGNYGYTF.

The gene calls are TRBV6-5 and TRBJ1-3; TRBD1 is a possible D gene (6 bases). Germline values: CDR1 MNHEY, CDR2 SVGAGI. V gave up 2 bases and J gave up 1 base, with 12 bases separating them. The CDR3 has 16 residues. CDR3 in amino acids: CASSYPGGASGNTIYF. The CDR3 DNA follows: TGTGCCAGCAGTTACCCCGGGGGGGCTTCTGGAAACACCATATATTTT.

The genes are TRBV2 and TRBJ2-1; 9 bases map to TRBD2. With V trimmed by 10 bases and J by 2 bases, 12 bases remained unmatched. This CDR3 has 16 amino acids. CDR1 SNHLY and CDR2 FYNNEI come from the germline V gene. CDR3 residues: CANTLSQREAYNEQFF. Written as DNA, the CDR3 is TGTGCCAACACCCTCTCACAGCGGGAGGCCTACAATGAGCAGTTCTTC. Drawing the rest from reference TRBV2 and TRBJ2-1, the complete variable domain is EPEVTQTPSHQVTQMGQEVILRCVPISNHLYFYWYRQILGQKVEFLVSFYNNEISEKSEIFDDQFSVERPDGSNFTLKIRSTKLEDSAMYFCANTLSQREAYNEQFFGPGTRLTVL.

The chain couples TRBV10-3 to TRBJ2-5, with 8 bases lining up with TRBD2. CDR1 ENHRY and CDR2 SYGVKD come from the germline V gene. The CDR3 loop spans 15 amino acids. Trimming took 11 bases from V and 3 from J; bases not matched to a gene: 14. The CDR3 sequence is CASSAGAGVEETQYF. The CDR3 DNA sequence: TGTGCCTCATCCGCGGGAGCGGGGGTTGAAGAGACCCAGTACTTC.

CDR3 nucleotide sequence: TGTGCCAGCAGCTTAGATTTATTCCAAATACTAGCGGGAGGGGACAATGAGCAGTTCTTC. Its protein is CASSLDLFQILAGGDNEQFF. The chain uses TRBV7-6 and TRBJ2-1; 13 nucleotides match TRBD2. The J segment lost 5 bases and the V segment lost 1 base, leaving 14 bases of the junction unmatched. Germline CDR1 is SGHVS and CDR2 is FNYEAQ. The CDR3 has 20 amino acids.

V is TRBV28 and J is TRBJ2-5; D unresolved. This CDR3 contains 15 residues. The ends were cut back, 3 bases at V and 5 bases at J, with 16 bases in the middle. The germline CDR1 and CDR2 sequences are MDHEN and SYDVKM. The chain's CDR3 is CASSFLADAAETQYF. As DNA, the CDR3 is TGTGCCAGCAGTTTTCTGGCTGACGCGGCGGAGACCCAGTACTTC.

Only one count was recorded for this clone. The CDR3 nucleotides read TGTGCCAGCGAAAACAGGGTTCCGGACTATGGCTACACCTTC. Translation gives CASENRVPDYGYTF. This chain connects TRBV28 to TRBJ1-2; perhaps TRBD1 as D (6 bases). The V gene lost 8 bases and the J gene lost 3 bases, with 16 bases spanning the gap. The germline gives CDR1 MDHEN, CDR2 SYDVKM. The CDR3 covers 14 residues.

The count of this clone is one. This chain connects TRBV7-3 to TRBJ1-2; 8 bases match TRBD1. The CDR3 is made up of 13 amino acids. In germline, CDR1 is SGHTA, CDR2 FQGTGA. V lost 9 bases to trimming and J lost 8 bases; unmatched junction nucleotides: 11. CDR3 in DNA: TGTGCCAGGTCGAGATGGACAGGGAAGGGCTACACCTTC. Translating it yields CARSRWTGKGYTF.

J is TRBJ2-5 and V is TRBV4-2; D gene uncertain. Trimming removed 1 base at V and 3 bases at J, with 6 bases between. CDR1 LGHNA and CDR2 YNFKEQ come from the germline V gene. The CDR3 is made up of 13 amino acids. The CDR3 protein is CASSQVEKETQYF. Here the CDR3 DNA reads TGTGCCAGCAGCCAAGTAGAAAAAGAGACCCAGTACTTC.

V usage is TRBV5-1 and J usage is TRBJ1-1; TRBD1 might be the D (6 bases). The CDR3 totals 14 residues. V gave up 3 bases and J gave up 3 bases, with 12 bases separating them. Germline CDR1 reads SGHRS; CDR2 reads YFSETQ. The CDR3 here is CASSSQGRDTEAFF. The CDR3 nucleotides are TGCGCCAGCAGCTCACAGGGTAGGGACACTGAAGCTTTCTTT.

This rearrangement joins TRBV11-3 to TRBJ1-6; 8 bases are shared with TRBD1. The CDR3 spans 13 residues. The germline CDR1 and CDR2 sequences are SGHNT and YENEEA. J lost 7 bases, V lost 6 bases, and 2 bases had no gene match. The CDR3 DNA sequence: TGTGCCAGCAGGGCAGGGGGCAATTCACCCCTCCACTTT. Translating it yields CASRAGGNSPLHF.

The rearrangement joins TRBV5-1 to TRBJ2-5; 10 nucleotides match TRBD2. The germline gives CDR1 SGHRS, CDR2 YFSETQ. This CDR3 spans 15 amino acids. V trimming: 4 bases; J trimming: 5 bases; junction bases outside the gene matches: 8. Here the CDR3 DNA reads TGCGCCAGCAGCCCCACAGCGGGGGGGAGCGAGACCCAGTACTTC. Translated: CASSPTAGGSETQYF.

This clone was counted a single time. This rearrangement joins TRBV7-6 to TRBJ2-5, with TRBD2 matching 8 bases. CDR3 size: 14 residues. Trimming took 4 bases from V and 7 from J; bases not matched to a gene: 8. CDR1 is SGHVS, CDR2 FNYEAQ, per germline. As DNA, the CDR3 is TGTGCCAGCAGCTCAAGCGGGGGTCGCGGGACCCAGTACTTC. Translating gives CASSSSGGRGTQYF.

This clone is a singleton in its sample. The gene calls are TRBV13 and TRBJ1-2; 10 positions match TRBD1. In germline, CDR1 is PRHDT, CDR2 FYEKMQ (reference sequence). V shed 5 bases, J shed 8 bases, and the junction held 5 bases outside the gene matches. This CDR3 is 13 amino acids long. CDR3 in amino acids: CASSPRDRGGYTF. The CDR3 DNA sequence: TGTGCCAGCAGCCCCAGGGACAGGGGAGGCTACACCTTC.

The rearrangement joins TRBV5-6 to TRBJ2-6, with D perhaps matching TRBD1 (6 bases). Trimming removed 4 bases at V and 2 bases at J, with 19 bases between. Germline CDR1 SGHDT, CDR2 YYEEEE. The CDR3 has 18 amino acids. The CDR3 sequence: CASSPGQSYFAGANVLTF. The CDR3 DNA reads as TGTGCCAGCAGCCCCGGACAGTCGTATTTTGCTGGGGCCAACGTCCTGACTTTC.

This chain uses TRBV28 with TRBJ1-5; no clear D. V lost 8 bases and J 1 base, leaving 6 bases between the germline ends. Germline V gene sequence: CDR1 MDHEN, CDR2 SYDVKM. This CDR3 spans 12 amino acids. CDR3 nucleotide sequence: TGTGCCAGCCAACTGAGCAATCAGCCCCAGCATTTT. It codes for CASQLSNQPQHF.

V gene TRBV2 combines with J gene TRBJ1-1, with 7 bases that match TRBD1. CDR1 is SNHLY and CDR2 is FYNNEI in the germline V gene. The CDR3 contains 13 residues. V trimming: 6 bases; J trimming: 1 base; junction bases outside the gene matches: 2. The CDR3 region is CASRTGENTEAFF. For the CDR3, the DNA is TGTGCCAGCAGAACAGGGGAGAACACTGAAGCTTTCTTT.

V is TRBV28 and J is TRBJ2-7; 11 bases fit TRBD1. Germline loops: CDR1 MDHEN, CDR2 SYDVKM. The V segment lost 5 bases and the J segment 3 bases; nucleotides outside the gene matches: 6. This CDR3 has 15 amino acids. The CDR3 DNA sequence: TGTGCCAGCAGTGCCGGGACAGGGGGTGACTACGAGCAGTACTTC. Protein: CASSAGTGGDYEQYF.

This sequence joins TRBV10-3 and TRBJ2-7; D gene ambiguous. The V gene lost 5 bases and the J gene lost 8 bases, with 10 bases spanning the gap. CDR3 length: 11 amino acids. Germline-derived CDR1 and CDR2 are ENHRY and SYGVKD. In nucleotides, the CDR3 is TGTGCCATCAGTAACGGTCAAAAGCAGTACTTC. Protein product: CAISNGQKQYF.

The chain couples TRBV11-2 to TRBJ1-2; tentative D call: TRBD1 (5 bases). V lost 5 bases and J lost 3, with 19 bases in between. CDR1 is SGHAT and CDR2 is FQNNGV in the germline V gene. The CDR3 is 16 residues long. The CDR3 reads CASSRRNGGGDYGYTF. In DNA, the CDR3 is TGTGCCAGCAGCCGAAGAAACGGCGGAGGGGACTATGGCTACACCTTC. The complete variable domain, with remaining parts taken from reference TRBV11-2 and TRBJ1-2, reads EAGVAQSPRYKIIEKRQSVAFWCNPISGHATLYWYQQILGQGPKLLIQFQNNGVVDDSQLPKDRFSAERLKGVDSTLKIQPAKLEDSAVYLCASSRRNGGGDYGYTFGSGTRLTVV.

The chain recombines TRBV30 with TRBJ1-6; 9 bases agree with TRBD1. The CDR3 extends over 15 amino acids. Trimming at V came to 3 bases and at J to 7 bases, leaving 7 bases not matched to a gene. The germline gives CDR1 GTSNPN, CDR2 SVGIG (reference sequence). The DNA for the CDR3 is TGTGCCTGGAGCGTAAGACAGGGGGTCAATTCACCCCTCCACTTT. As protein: CAWSVRQGVNSPLHF.